This is a list of T cell receptor beta chains from one sample in a study of blood T cells in healthy people across ages. TCRdb re-called the 5' RACE reads through MiXCR, storing one row per CDR3 protein. The table lists over 950,000 distinct CDR3 sequences, 35% to 40% of them singletons, with around 12% in the top ten. Sequencing was done on a sample of blood. These receptors all stem from a man between 18 and 35 years old in good health. CDR3s include the opening cysteine and the closing phenylalanine or tryptophan. Clone size is stated in some rows and not others, as once, few, many or a class when expanded.

v_call clone_size cdr3_aa
TRBV20-1 once CSVRGGGEQPQHF
TRBV12-3/TRBV12-4 many CASSRQGPDTQYF
TRBV29-1 NA CSVEDGRGTQETQYF
TRBV20-1 NA CSATGTSGGAEYSETQYF
TRBV20-1 NA CSARPLQGKELTQYF
TRBV27 NA CASSLSGVKSETQYF
TRBV7-9 NA CASREVTAKNIQYF
TRBV7-2 NA CASNLKTGTVYNEQFF
TRBV7-2 NA CASSSPTTSRSTDTQYF
TRBV7-9 NA CASSSGTLNEKLFF